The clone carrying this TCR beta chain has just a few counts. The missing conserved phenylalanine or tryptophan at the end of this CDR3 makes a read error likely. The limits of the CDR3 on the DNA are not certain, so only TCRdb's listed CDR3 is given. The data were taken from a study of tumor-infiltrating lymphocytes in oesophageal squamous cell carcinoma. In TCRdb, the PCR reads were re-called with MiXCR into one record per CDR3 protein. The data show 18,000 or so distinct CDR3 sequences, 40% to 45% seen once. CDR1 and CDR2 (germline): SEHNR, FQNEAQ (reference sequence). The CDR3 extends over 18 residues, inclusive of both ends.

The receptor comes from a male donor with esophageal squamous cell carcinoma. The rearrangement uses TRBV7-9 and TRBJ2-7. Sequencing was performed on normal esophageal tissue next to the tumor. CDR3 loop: CASSLLAGTFNYGYTFGS.